The clone carrying this T cell receptor beta chain came up a few times. Germline V CDR1 and CDR2: SGHNT, YYREEE (reference sequence). This CDR3 contains 13 residues. J lost 2 bases, V lost 3 bases, and 0 bases had no gene match. The data derive from a study of blood T cell repertoires in COVID-19. Study-wide background: Some COVID-19 samples were acute and others convalescent; all came from the United States, Italy and Spain. PBMCs, B-cell-depleted T cells, or T cells provided the cDNA or gDNA that made up the material.

Under the authors' procedure: Amplification of reference gene primers provided the estimated nucleated cell counts. Profiling relied on immunoSEQ multiplex PCR, and the TCRdb table lists in-frame clones only, not all of them. That table gives V, J and clone size, and the DNA gave D and trimming. The table records 130,000 or so clones, approximately 86% of them present only once. The specimen was peripheral blood. The chain joins TRBV5-4 to TRBJ1-2, with 8 bases that match TRBD1. This clonotype was sampled from a woman in her fifties or sixties who had recovered from COVID-19. The CDR3 loop is CASSWTGNYGYTF. CDR3 coding DNA: TGTGCCAGCAGCTGGACAGGGAACTATGGCTACACCTTC.